The rows below give T cell receptor beta chains drawn from one sample of a study of Graves' ophthalmopathy and Graves' hyperthyroidism. TCRdb passed the multiplex PCR reads through MiXCR, listing each CDR3 protein once. The data hold around 1,000,000 distinct CDR3 sequences, with roughly 35% observed a single time. Sequenced sample: peripheral blood or thyroid tissue (not recorded which). These receptors all come from an adult man with Graves' hyperthyroidism. CDR3s include the opening cysteine and the closing phenylalanine or tryptophan. The D gene is left open where the match is weak. Clone size, where shown, is once, few, many, or a class for clones that have expanded.

CDR3 length,J gene,clone size,D gene,V gene,CDR3 DNA,CDR3 protein
15,TRBJ1-5,many,.,TRBV15,TGTGCCACCAGCAGAGTATTACAGGGTGGTCAGCCCCAGCATTTT,CATSRVLQGGQPQHF
13,TRBJ1-4,many,TRBD1,TRBV19,TGTGCCAGTAACTCGGGACAGGAAGAAAAACTGTTTTTT,CASNSGQEEKLFF
16,TRBJ2-7,many,TRBD1,TRBV5-1,TGCGCCAGCAGCCCGTCCCCGGGACAGGGACCCTACGAGCAGTACTTC,CASSPSPGQGPYEQYF
17,TRBJ2-6,.,.,TRBV9,TGTGCCAGCAGGGGGGAGTTTGGGGCGCTTGGGGCCAACGTCCTGACTTTC,CASRGEFGALGANVLTF
14,TRBJ2-7,.,TRBD1,TRBV10-3,TGTGCCAGCAGTTACGGACAGGGGCGAGACGAGCAGTACTTC,CASSYGQGRDEQYF
15,TRBJ2-5,.,TRBD1,TRBV28,TGTGCCAGCAGCCGAGCGATAGGGACAGAAGAGACCCAGTACTTC,CASSRAIGTEETQYF
15,TRBJ2-2,.,TRBD1,TRBV7-9,TGTGCCAGCTCCTCGACAGGGGAAGGCACCGGGGAGCTGTTTTTT,CASSSTGEGTGELFF
12,TRBJ2-2,many,.,TRBV10-3,TGTGCCATCTCTAGTTCGACCGGGGAGCTGTTTTTT,CAISSSTGELFF
15,TRBJ1-1,.,.,TRBV6-5,TGTGCCAGCAGAGACACTGGGACCCATAACACTGAAGCTTTCTTT,CASRDTGTHNTEAFF
12,TRBJ2-7,many,.,TRBV29-1,TGCAGCGTCGGGATTAGCTCCTACGAGCAGTACTTC,CSVGISSYEQYF
14,TRBJ2-5,many,.,TRBV19,TGTGCCAGTAGTATAACCCCGGGTGGCGAGACCCAGTACTTC,CASSITPGGETQYF
15,TRBJ1-1,many,.,TRBV7-9,TGTGCCAGCAGCTTAATTACTTCAAGATTGACTGAAGCTTTCTTT,CASSLITSRLTEAFF
14,TRBJ2-5,many,.,TRBV7-9,TGTGCCAGCAGCATACCGGGATCCCAAGAGACCCAGTACTTC,CASSIPGSQETQYF
15,TRBJ1-4,few,.,TRBV10-3,TGTGCCATCAGTTTACACAGGGAGGAGCGTGAAAAACTGTTTTTT,CAISLHREEREKLFF
15,TRBJ1-1,many,.,TRBV5-8,TGTGCCAGCAGCGCGGGACGGTTGTCAAACACTGAAGCTTTCTTT,CASSAGRLSNTEAFF
18,TRBJ2-7,.,TRBD2,TRBV7-9,TGTGCCAGCAGCGCGCTTATTCTAGCGGGGGCCAAAGCCTACGAGCAGTACTTC,CASSALILAGAKAYEQYF
13,TRBJ2-7,many,TRBD2,TRBV20-1,TGCAGTGCTGGCGGGGGGAAGGGCTACGAGCAGTACTTC,CSAGGGKGYEQYF
15,TRBJ1-4,many,.,TRBV7-2,TGTGCCAGCAGCTTAAGCGGAATCACTAATGAAAAACTGTTTTTT,CASSLSGITNEKLFF